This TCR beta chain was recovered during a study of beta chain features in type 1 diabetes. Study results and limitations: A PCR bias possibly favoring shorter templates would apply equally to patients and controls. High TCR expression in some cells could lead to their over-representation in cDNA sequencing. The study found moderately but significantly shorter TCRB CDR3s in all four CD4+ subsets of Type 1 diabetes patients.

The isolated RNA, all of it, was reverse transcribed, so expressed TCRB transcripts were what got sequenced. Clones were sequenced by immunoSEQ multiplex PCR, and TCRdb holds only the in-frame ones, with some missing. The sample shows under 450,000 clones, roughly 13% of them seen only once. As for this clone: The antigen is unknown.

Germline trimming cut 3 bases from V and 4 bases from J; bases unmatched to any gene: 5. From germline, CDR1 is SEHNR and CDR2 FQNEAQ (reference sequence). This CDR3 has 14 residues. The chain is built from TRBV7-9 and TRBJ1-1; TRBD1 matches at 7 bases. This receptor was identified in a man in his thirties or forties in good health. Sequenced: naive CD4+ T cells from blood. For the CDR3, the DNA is TGTGCCAGCAGCTTGGAGGGGGCAGGCACTGAAGCTTTCTTT. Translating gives CASSLEGAGTEAFF. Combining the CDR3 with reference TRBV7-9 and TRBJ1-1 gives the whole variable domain DTGVSQNPRHKITKRGQNVTFRCDPISEHNRLYWYRQTLGQGPEFLTYFQNEAQLEKSRLLSDRFSAERPKGSFSTLEIQRTEQGDSAMYLCASSLEGAGTEAFFGQGTRLTVV.